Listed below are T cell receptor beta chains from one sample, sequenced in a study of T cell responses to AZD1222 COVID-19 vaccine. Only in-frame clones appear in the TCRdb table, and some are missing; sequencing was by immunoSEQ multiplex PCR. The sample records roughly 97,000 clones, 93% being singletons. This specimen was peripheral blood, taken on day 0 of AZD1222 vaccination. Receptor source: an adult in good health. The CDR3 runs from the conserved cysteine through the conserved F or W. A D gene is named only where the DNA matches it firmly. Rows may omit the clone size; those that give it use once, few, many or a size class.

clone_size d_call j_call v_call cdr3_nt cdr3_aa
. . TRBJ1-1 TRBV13 TGTGCCAGCAGCCGCAGAATGAACACTGAAGCTTTCTTT CASSRRMNTEAFF
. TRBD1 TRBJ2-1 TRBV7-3 TGTGCCAGCAGCTCAGGGACAGGAGTGTTCTTC CASSSGTGVFF
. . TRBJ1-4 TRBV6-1 TGTGCCAGCAGTGAATCGGATATAAGGGGTGAAAAACTGTTTTTT CASSESDIRGEKLFF
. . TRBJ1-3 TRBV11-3 TGTGCCAGCAGCTTACGGGGTTTGGGCGTCAGCTCTGGAAACACCATATATTTT CASSLRGLGVSSGNTIYF
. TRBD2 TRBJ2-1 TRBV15 TGTGCCACCAGCAGATCAGGGACTAGCGTAACCTACAATGAGCAGTTCTTC CATSRSGTSVTYNEQFF
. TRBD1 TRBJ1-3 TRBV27 TGTGCCAGCAGTTTACAGGGGGCGCATCCCTCCGGAAACACCATATATTTT CASSLQGAHPSGNTIYF
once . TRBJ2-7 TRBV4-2 TGTGCCAGCAGCCAAAGCGACCCCCCAAACGAGCAGTACTTC CASSQSDPPNEQYF
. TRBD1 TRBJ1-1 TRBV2 TGTGCCAGCAGATCCCAGGGGGCCGAAGCTTTCTTT CASRSQGAEAFF
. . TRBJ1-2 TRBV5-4 TGTGCCAGCAGCTTGAATTCAGGGGCGACCTATGGCTACACCTTC CASSLNSGATYGYTF
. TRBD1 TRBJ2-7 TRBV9 TGTGCCAGCAGCGGACAGGGGGCGACAGCCTACGAGCAGTACTTC CASSGQGATAYEQYF
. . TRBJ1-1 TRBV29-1 TGCAGCGTTGATAGGCCAGCTGAAGCTTTCTTT CSVDRPAEAFF
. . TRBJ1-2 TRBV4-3 TGCGCCAGCAGCCAAGATCTGGGGGCAGGCTATGGCTACACCTTC CASSQDLGAGYGYTF
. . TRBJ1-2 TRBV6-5 TGTGCCAGCAGTCCTCCCTTGGGCGATAACTATGGCTACACCTTC CASSPPLGDNYGYTF
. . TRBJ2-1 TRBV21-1 TGTGCCAGCAGCACACGAACAGGGACAGGGGGTTGGCATGAGCAGTTCTTC CASSTRTGTGGWHEQFF
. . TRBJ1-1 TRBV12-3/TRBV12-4 TGTGCCAGCAGTTCCGAACGATTGGGAGCTTTCTTT CASSSERLGAFF
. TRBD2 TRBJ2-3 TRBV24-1 TGTGCCACCAGTGATGCTATGACTAGCGGGGCCGACCCAGATACGCAGTATTTT CATSDAMTSGADPDTQYF
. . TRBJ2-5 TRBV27 TGTGCCAGCAGTCCCATGGGTCAGCATACGAAGACCCAGTACTTC CASSPMGQHTKTQYF
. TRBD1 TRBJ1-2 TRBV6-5 TGTGCCAGCACCGGACAGGGCTATGGCTACACCTTC CASTGQGYGYTF
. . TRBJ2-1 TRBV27 TGTGCCAGCACCGCGGGCCGTTACAATGAGCAGTTCTTC CASTAGRYNEQFF
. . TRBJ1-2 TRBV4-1 TGCGCCAGCAGAGGGGACCGAACCTCTAACTATGGCTACACCTTC CASRGDRTSNYGYTF
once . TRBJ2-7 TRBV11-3 TGTGCCAGCAGCCCCCGAGGGTTGGACGAGCAGTACTTC CASSPRGLDEQYF
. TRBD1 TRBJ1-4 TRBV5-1 TGCGCCAGCAGCCCGGGGGTCGGGACAGGAGCTGAAAAACTGTTTTTT CASSPGVGTGAEKLFF
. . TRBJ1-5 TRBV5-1 TGCGCCAGCAGCCAGGTCGGGGGTAGCAATCAGCCCCAGCATTTT CASSQVGGSNQPQHF
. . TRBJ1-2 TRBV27 TGTGCCAGCATGGGGGGGAATGACCAAGTGGAGGACCGGCGTGGCTACACCTTC CASMGGNDQVEDRRGYTF
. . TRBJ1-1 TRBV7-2 TGTGCCAGCAGCTTGGGGCCCCAGGGGTCCACTGAAGCTTTCTTT CASSLGPQGSTEAFF
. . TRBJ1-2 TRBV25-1 TGTGCCAGCAGCAGAGGAATGAGTGCCTATGGCTACACCTTC CASSRGMSAYGYTF
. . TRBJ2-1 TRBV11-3 TGTGCCAGCAGCTCCCGGGACTCCTTAAGCTCCTACAATGAGCAGTTCTTC CASSSRDSLSSYNEQFF
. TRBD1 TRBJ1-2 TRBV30 TGTGCCGTGTCGGGACAGGGTAATCTACAGGGCTACACCTTC CAVSGQGNLQGYTF
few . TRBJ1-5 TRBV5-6 TGTGCCAGCAGCATCGGACGGAATCAGCCCCAGCATTTT CASSIGRNQPQHF
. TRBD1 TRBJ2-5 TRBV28 TGTGCCAGCAAACAGGGGGTTAGGGAGACCCAGTACTTC CASKQGVRETQYF
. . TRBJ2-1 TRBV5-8 TGTGCCAGCAGGCGTGGTTTTCGGGCGGAGGTAAATGAGCAGTTCTTC CASRRGFRAEVNEQFF
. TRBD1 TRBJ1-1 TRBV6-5 TGTGCCAGCAGTCTACGGACAGGAGAAGCTTTCTTT CASSLRTGEAFF
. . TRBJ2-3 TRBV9 TGTGCCAGCAGCCCGAGACCAGGGTTTACAGATACGCAGTATTTT CASSPRPGFTDTQYF
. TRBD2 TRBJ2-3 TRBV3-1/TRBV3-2 TGTGCCAGCAGGGCCTGGGAGGGGAATACGCAGTATTTT CASRAWEGNTQYF
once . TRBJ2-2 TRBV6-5 TGTGCCAGCAGGGGGTTGGGGGCGCCCACCGGGGAGCTGTTTTTT CASRGLGAPTGELFF
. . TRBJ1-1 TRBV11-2 TGTGCCAGCAGGACGAACACTGAAGCTTTCTTT CASRTNTEAFF
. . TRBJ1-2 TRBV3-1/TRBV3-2 TGTGCCAGCAGCCCCCGGGGGGGATATGGCTACACCTTC CASSPRGGYGYTF
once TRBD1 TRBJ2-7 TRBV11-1 TGTGCCAGCAGCTTAGCGATAACAGGGGGTTCCTACGAGCAGTACTTC CASSLAITGGSYEQYF
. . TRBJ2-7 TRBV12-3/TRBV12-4 TGTGCCAGCAGTTCCGAGGGGTGGGGGCAGTACTTC CASSSEGWGQYF
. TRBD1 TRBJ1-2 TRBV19 TGTGCCAGTAGTACAGGGACAGCTCGCTATGGCTACACCTTC CASSTGTARYGYTF
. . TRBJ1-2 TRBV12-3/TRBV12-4 TGTGCCAGCAGTTCTCCAGGGAACTATGGCTACACCTTC CASSSPGNYGYTF
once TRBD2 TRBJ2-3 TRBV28 TGTGCCAGCAGCCCCCCGGGACTAGCCCCTAGCACAGATACGCAGTATTTT CASSPPGLAPSTDTQYF